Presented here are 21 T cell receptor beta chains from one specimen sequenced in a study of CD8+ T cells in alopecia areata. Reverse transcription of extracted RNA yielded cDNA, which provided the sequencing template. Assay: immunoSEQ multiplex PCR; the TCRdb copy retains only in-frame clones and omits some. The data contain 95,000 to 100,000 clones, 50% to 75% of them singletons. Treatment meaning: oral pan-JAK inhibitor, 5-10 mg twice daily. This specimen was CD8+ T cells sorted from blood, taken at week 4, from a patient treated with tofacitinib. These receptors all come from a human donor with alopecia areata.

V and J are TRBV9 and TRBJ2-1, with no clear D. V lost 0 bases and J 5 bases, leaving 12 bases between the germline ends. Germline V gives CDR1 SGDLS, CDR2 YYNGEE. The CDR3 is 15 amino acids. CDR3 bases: TGTGCCAGCAGCGTAGGAAGTGGACGGCACAATGAGCAGTTCTTC. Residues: CASSVGSGRHNEQFF.

For the CDR3, the DNA is TGCGCCAGCAGCTTGGCCGGATGGAGGGGAACGAGTGAGCAGTACTTC. It specifies CASSLAGWRGTSEQYF. The chain combines TRBV5-1 with TRBJ2-7, with D perhaps matching TRBD2 (6 bases). In germline, CDR1 is SGHRS, CDR2 YFSETQ. V lost 0 bases, J lost 7 bases, and 20 bases lay in between. There are 16 residues in the CDR3.

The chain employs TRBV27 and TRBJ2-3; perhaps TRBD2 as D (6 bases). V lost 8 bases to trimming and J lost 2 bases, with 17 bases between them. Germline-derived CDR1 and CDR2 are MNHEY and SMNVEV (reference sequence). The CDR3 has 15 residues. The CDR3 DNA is TGTGCCAGCCGCCTTGGAGGGCTCTCCACAGATACGCAGTATTTT. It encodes CASRLGGLSTDTQYF.

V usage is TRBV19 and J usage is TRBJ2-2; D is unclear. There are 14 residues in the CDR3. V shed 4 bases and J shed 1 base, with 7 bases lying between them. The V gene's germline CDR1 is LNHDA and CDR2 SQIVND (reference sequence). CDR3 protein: CASSSALNTGELFF. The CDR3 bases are TGTGCCAGTAGTAGTGCGCTGAACACCGGGGAGCTGTTTTTT. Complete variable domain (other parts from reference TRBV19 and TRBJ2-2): DGGITQSPKYLFRKEGQNVTLSCEQNLNHDAMYWYRQDPGQGLRLIYYSQIVNDFQKGDIAEGYSVSREKKESFPLTVTSAQKNPTAFYLCASSSALNTGELFFGEGSRLTVL.

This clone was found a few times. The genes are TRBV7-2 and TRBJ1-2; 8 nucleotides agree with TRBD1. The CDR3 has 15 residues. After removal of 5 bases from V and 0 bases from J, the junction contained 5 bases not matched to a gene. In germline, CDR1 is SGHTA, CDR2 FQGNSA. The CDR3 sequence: CASSTGQGTNYGYTF. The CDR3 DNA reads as TGTGCCAGCAGCACTGGACAGGGCACTAACTATGGCTACACCTTC.

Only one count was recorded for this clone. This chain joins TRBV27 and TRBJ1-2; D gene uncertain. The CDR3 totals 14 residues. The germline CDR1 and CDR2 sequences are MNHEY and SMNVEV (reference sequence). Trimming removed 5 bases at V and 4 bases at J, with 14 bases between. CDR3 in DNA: TGTGCCAGCAGTGCAAACACGGTCGGCTATGGCTACACCTTC. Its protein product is CASSANTVGYGYTF.

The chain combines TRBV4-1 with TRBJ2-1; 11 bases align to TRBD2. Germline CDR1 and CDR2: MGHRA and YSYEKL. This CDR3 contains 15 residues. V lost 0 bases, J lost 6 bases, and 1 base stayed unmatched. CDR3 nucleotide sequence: TGCGCCAGCAGCCAAGATCTAGCGGGAGGCAATGAGCAGTTCTTC. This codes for CASSQDLAGGNEQFF.

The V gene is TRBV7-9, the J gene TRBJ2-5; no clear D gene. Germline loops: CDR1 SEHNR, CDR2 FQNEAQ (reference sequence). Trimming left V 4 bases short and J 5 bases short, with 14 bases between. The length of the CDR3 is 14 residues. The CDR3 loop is CASSSPRRPETQYF. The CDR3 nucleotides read TGTGCCAGCAGCTCCCCTCGGCGTCCGGAGACCCAGTACTTC.

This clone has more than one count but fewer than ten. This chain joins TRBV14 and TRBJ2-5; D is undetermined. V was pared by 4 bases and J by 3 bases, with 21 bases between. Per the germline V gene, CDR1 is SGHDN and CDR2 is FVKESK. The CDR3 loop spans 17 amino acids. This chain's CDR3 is CASSPVMYRSNEETQYF. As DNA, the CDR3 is TGTGCCAGCAGCCCTGTGATGTACAGAAGTAACGAAGAGACCCAGTACTTC.

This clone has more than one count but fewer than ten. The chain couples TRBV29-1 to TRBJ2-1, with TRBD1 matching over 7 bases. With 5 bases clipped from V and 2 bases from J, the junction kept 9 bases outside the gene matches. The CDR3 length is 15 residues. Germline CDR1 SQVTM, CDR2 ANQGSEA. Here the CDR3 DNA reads TGCAGCGTTACGGACAGGACAACCACCTACAATGAGCAGTTCTTC. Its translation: CSVTDRTTTYNEQFF.

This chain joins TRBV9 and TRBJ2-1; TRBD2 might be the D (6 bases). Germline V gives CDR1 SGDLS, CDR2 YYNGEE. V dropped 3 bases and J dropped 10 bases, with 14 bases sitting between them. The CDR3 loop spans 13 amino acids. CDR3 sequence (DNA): TGTGCCAGCAGCGCTAGCGCGGTTCTCGAGCAGTTCTTC. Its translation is CASSASAVLEQFF.

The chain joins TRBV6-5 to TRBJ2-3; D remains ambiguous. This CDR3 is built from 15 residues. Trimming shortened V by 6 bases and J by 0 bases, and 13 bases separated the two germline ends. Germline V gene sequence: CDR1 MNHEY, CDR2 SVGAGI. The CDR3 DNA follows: TGTGCCAGCAGCCCCACAGCGTCAAGCACAGATACGCAGTATTTT. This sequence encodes CASSPTASSTDTQYF.

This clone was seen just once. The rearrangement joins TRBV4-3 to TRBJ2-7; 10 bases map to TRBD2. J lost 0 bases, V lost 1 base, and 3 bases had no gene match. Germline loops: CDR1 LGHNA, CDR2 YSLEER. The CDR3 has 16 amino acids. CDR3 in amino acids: CASSQAAGGSSYEQYF. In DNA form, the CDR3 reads TGCGCCAGCAGCCAAGCAGCGGGAGGGAGCTCCTACGAGCAGTACTTC.

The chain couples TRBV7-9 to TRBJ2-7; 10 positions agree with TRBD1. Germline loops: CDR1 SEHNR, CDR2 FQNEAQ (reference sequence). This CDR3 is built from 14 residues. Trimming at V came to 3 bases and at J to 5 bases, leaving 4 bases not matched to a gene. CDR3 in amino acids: CASSLTGQGHEQYF. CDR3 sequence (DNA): TGTGCCAGCAGCTTGACGGGACAGGGGCACGAGCAGTACTTC.

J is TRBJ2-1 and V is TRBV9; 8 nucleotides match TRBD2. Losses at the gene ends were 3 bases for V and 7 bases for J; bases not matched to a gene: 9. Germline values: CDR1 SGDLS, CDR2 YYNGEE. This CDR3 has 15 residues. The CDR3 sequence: CASSATSGGRNEQFF. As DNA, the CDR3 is TGTGCCAGCAGCGCGACGTCGGGGGGGCGTAATGAGCAGTTCTTC. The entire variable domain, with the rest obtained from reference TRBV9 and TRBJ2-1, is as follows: DSGVTQTPKHLITATGQRVTLRCSPRSGDLSVYWYQQSLDQGLQFLIQYYNGEERAKGNILERFSAQQFPDLHSELNLSSLELGDSALYFCASSATSGGRNEQFFGPGTRLTVL.

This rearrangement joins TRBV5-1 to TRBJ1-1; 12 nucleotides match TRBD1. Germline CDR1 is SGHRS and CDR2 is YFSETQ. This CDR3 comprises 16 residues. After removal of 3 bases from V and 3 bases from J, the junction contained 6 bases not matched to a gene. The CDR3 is CASSSTGTGGYTEAFF. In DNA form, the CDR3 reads TGCGCCAGCAGCTCGACCGGGACAGGGGGCTACACTGAAGCTTTCTTT.

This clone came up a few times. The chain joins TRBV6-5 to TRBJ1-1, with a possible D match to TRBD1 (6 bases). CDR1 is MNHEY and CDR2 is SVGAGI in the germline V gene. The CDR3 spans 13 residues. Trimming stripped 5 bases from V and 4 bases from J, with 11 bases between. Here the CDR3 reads CASSGGAFTEAFF. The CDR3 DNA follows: TGTGCCAGCAGTGGGGGGGCTTTCACTGAAGCTTTCTTT.

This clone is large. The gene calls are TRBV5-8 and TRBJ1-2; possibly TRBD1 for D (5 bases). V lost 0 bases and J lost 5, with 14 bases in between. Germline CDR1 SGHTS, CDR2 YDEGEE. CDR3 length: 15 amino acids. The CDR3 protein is CASSLALTGVYGYTF. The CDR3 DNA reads TGTGCCAGCAGCTTGGCCCTAACGGGGGTTTATGGCTACACCTTC.

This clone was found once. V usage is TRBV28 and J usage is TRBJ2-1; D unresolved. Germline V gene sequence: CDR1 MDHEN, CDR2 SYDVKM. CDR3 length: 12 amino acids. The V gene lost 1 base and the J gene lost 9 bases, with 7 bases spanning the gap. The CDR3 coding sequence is TGTGCCAGCAGTTTATATTGCGCTGAGCAGTTCTTC. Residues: CASSLYCAEQFF.

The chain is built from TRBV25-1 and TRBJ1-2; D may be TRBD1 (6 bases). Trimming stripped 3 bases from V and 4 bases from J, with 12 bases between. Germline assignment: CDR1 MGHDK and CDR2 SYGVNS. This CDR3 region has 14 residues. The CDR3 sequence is CASSEQGMVYGYTF. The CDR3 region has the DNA TGTGCCAGCAGTGAGCAGGGGATGGTCTATGGCTACACCTTC.

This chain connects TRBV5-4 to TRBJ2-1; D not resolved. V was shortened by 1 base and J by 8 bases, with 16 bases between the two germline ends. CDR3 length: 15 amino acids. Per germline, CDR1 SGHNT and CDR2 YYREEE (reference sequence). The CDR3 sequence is CASSLPKRPLDEQFF. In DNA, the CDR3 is TGTGCCAGCAGCTTGCCGAAGAGACCCCTCGATGAGCAGTTCTTC.